A selection of T cell receptor beta chains follows, all from one sample in a study of shared clonotypes between healthy human individuals. Profiled with immunoSEQ multiplex PCR; TCRdb holds only in-frame clones, not every one. Found here are some 470,000 clones, 76% of them singletons; the top ten hold roughly 13%. Input material: PBMCs. The receptor source for this set is a woman between 35 and 50 years old in good health. Some clones in this sample may be carry-over from other donors' samples. Both conserved end residues are part of each CDR3. The D gene is left open where the match is weak. Part of the rows lack a size; the others show once, few, many or a class for expanded clones.

d_call j_call clone_size cdr3_length v_call cdr3_aa cdr3_nt
TRBD2 TRBJ2-1 once 15 TRBV11-2 CASSPLAGGPNEQFF TGTGCCAGCAGCCCTCTCGCGGGAGGCCCCAATGAGCAGTTCTTC
TRBD2 TRBJ2-3 . 15 TRBV7-9 CASSFQREAWDTQYF TGTGCCAGCAGCTTCCAGCGGGAGGCATGGGATACGCAGTATTTT
TRBD1 TRBJ1-1 . 13 TRBV29-1 CSVAEGGGTEAFF TGCAGCGTAGCAGAAGGGGGCGGCACTGAAGCTTTCTTT
TRBD2 TRBJ2-1 few 13 TRBV11-2 CASSQGRAIAQFF TGTGCCAGCAGCCAAGGGAGGGCGATCGCGCAGTTCTTC
. TRBJ1-1 . 14 TRBV6-6 CASNRPGMNTEAFF TGTGCCAGCAATCGACCGGGGATGAACACTGAAGCTTTCTTT
. TRBJ1-4 . 15 TRBV2 CASRRMDGGNEKLFF TGTGCCAGCAGGAGGATGGACGGAGGTAATGAAAAACTGTTTTTT
TRBD2 TRBJ2-1 . 16 TRBV28 CASSRHSGRGYNEQFF TGTGCCAGCAGTCGACATAGCGGGAGGGGCTACAATGAGCAGTTCTTC
. TRBJ2-7 . 16 TRBV15 CATSRDLERANNEQYF TGTGCCACCAGCAGAGATCTGGAGAGGGCCAACAACGAGCAGTACTTC
TRBD2 TRBJ2-1 . 15 TRBV10-3 CATATTSGEYNEQFF TGTGCCACCGCAACGACTAGCGGGGAATACAATGAGCAGTTCTTC
TRBD1 TRBJ2-1 . 15 TRBV7-9 CASSPPGQGRNERFF TGTGCCAGCAGCCCGCCGGGACAGGGGAGAAATGAGCGGTTCTTC
TRBD2 TRBJ2-3 few 16 TRBV5-4 CASSSGLAGGPDTQYF TGTGCCAGCAGCTCTGGACTAGCGGGAGGCCCAGATACGCAGTATTTT
. TRBJ1-1 . 15 TRBV5-1 CASSEIGNSDTEAFF TGCGCCAGCAGCGAGATAGGGAACTCGGACACTGAAGCTTTCTTT
. TRBJ1-1 . 15 TRBV6-5 CASSYSYRVNTEAFF TGTGCCAGCAGTTACTCGTATAGGGTGAACACTGAAGCTTTCTTT
TRBD1 TRBJ2-7 . 15 TRBV6-1 CASSDDRGPPYEQYF TGTGCCAGCAGTGATGACAGGGGGCCTCCCTACGAGCAGTACTTC
TRBD2 TRBJ2-3 many 16 TRBV19 CASSTRLAGGPDTQYF TGTGCCAGTAGTACGCGACTAGCGGGAGGGCCGGATACGCAGTATTTT
. TRBJ2-5 . 12 TRBV9 CASRGRTETQYF TGTGCCAGCAGAGGCAGAACAGAGACCCAGTACTTC
. TRBJ2-7 . 15 TRBV4-3 CASSHQYSEAYEQYF TGCGCCAGCAGCCATCAGTATAGCGAGGCCTACGAGCAGTACTTC
. TRBJ2-2 . 15 TRBV7-2 CASSILQGGTGELFF TGTGCCAGCAGCATACTACAGGGAGGCACCGGGGAGCTGTTTTTT
TRBD1 TRBJ2-3 . 16 TRBV10-2 CASSEAGQGYTDTQYF TGCGCCAGCAGTGAGGCCGGACAGGGTTACACAGATACGCAGTATTTT
TRBD2 TRBJ2-2 . 15 TRBV7-2 CASSFYGGDTGELFF TGTGCCAGCAGCTTCTACGGGGGGGACACCGGGGAGCTGTTTTTT
. TRBJ1-2 few 12 TRBV28 CASSPWGLGYTF TGTGCCAGCAGTCCGTGGGGGCTCGGCTACACCTTC
. TRBJ2-1 . 15 TRBV7-6 CASSSDGGPGGEQFF TGTGCCAGCAGCTCTGACGGAGGACCCGGCGGGGAGCAGTTCTTC
. TRBJ2-3 . 13 TRBV7-2 CASSSGYGDTQYF TGTGCCAGCAGTTCAGGGTACGGGGATACGCAGTATTTT
TRBD2 TRBJ2-2 once 16 TRBV28 CASSLLSSGSAGELFF TGTGCCAGCAGTTTATTGTCTAGCGGGAGCGCCGGGGAGCTGTTTTTT
. TRBJ2-7 . 14 TRBV5-6 CASSSSSSWYEQYF TGTGCCAGCAGCTCTTCTAGCAGTTGGTACGAGCAGTACTTC
TRBD2 TRBJ2-2 . 16 TRBV5-4 CASSLGLAGGTGELFF TGTGCCAGCAGCTTGGGACTAGCGGGAGGCACCGGGGAGCTGTTTTTT
TRBD1 TRBJ1-2 . 12 TRBV5-6 CASSRQGPGYTF TGTGCCAGCAGTAGACAGGGTCCTGGCTACACCTTC
. TRBJ2-7 . 12 TRBV25-1 CASSVTNHEQYF TGTGCCAGCAGTGTAACCAACCACGAGCAGTACTTC
TRBD1 TRBJ2-7 few 15 TRBV7-6 CASSPTQTGFYEQYF TGTGCCAGCAGCCCCACTCAGACAGGGTTCTACGAGCAGTACTTC
. TRBJ2-3 . 13 TRBV7-2 CASSLAHSDTQYF TGTGCCAGCAGCTTAGCACACTCAGATACGCAGTATTTT
TRBD2 TRBJ2-5 . 17 TRBV18 CASSPSPSGRLRETQYF TGTGCCAGCTCACCAAGTCCTAGCGGGAGATTGAGAGAGACCCAGTACTTC
TRBD2 TRBJ2-7 few 16 TRBV30 CAWSRGLAGVGYEQYF TGTGCCTGGAGTAGGGGACTAGCGGGAGTTGGCTACGAGCAGTACTTC
. TRBJ1-2 . 13 TRBV28 CASNSAGEYGYTF TGTGCCAGCAATTCGGCAGGGGAATATGGCTACACCTTC
TRBD1 TRBJ2-1 . 15 TRBV11-3 CASSPGQGSYNEQFF TGTGCCAGCAGCCCCGGACAGGGATCCTACAATGAGCAGTTCTTC
TRBD1 TRBJ2-5 . 16 TRBV14 CASSQDPWTGGETQYF TGTGCCAGCAGCCAAGATCCCTGGACAGGCGGAGAGACCCAGTACTTC
TRBD2 TRBJ2-1 . 15 TRBV2 CASSVQRGAYNEQFF TGTGCCAGCAGTGTCCAGCGGGGAGCCTACAATGAGCAGTTCTTC
. TRBJ2-1 once 15 TRBV7-3 CASSLKRGDYNEQFF TGTGCCAGCAGCTTAAAACGTGGAGACTACAATGAGCAGTTCTTC
. TRBJ2-7 few 17 TRBV5-5 CASSLGPPATRTYEQYF TGTGCCAGCAGCTTAGGGCCGCCCGCGACACGCACCTACGAGCAGTACTTC
. TRBJ2-7 . 17 TRBV7-8 CASSSIEPGHWGYEQYF TGTGCCAGCAGCTCGATCGAACCGGGACACTGGGGATACGAGCAGTACTTC
. TRBJ2-2 . 15 TRBV7-9 CASSPTRVGTGELFF TGTGCCAGCAGTCCGACCAGGGTTGGGACCGGGGAGCTGTTTTTT
TRBD1 TRBJ1-4 once 16 TRBV25-1 CASSWAGGTTNEKLFF TGTGCCAGCAGTTGGGCAGGGGGGACAACTAATGAAAAACTGTTTTTT
. TRBJ2-7 . 13 TRBV28 CAVAGTGRYEQYF TGTGCCGTGGCGGGTACAGGACGCTACGAGCAGTACTTC
. TRBJ2-6 . 18 TRBV21-1 CASSKDEGKGRGANVLTF TGTGCCAGCAGCAAAGACGAGGGGAAGGGGCGCGGGGCCAACGTCCTGACTTTC
. TRBJ2-1 few 15 TRBV9 CASSPRLGSYNEQFF TGTGCCAGCAGCCCTAGACTAGGCTCCTACAATGAGCAGTTCTTC
TRBD2 TRBJ2-7 once 14 TRBV7-8 CASSQTSGTYEQYF TGTGCCAGCAGTCAGACTAGCGGAACCTACGAGCAGTACTTC
. TRBJ1-1 . 15 TRBV28 CASSPPRSMNTEAFF TGTGCCAGCAGTCCCCCGCGATCCATGAACACTGAAGCTTTCTTT
TRBD1 TRBJ1-2 . 16 TRBV9 CASSPRTGPTNYGYTF TGTGCCAGCAGCCCAAGGACAGGCCCAACTAACTATGGCTACACCTTC
. TRBJ2-7 . 12 TRBV7-9 CASSLGPHEQYF TGTGCCAGCAGCTTGGGTCCGCACGAGCAGTACTTC
. TRBJ1-5 . 17 TRBV15 CATSRTPQGGGNQPQHF TGTGCCACCAGCAGAACACCCCAGGGTGGAGGCAATCAGCCCCAGCATTTT
. TRBJ2-1 few 15 TRBV5-1 CASSLRRDSYNEQFF TGCGCCAGCAGCTTAAGGAGGGACTCCTACAATGAGCAGTTCTTC
TRBD2 TRBJ2-7 . 15 TRBV18 CASSPRTSGVREQYF TGTGCCAGCTCACCTCGGACTAGCGGAGTGAGGGAGCAGTACTTC
TRBD1 TRBJ2-5 . 15 TRBV5-4 CASSTGQGAGETQYF TGTGCCAGCAGCACCGGACAGGGGGCAGGAGAGACCCAGTACTTC